These 10 T cell receptor beta chains were sequenced from one sample in a study of Tregs in tolerant kidney transplant recipients. Sequencing used immunoSEQ multiplex PCR; TCRdb keeps in-frame clones, though not all of them. The sample gives some 69,000 clones, roughly 84% of which show up once; roughly 4.9% is in the top ten. Sequences were obtained from CD4+ T cells from blood. The source is a human donor in good health.

V gene TRBV11-2 combines with J gene TRBJ2-3, with D perhaps TRBD2 (5 bases). In germline, CDR1 is SGHAT, CDR2 FQNNGV. This CDR3 is 15 amino acids long. V lost 4 bases and J lost 3, with 14 bases in between. The CDR3 region is CASSSLKEVTDTQYF. CDR3 coding DNA: TGTGCCAGCAGCTCTTTAAAGGAGGTTACAGATACGCAGTATTTT. The full variable domain, its missing parts supplied by reference TRBV11-2 and TRBJ2-3, is EAGVAQSPRYKIIEKRQSVAFWCNPISGHATLYWYQQILGQGPKLLIQFQNNGVVDDSQLPKDRFSAERLKGVDSTLKIQPAKLEDSAVYLCASSSLKEVTDTQYFGPGTRLTVL.

In DNA, the CDR3 is TGTGCCGGGACAGGAGGTTTTGGTACGCAGTATTTT. Its protein is CAGTGGFGTQYF. The chain uses TRBV30 and TRBJ2-3; 8 nucleotides line up with TRBD1. The CDR3 extends over 12 amino acids. CDR1 GTSNPN and CDR2 SVGIG come from the germline V gene (reference sequence). V lost 8 bases to trimming and J lost 8 bases; unmatched junction nucleotides: 9. Full variable domain (missing parts from reference TRBV30 and TRBJ2-3): SQTIHQWPATLVQPVGSPLSLECTVEGTSNPNLYWYRQAAGRGLQLLFYSVGIGQISSEVPQNLSASRPQDRQFILSSKKLLLSDSGFYLCAGTGGFGTQYFGPGTRLTVL.

The chain is built from TRBV6-6 and TRBJ2-3; D is perhaps TRBD2 (5 bases). V was trimmed by 8 bases and J by 2 bases, leaving 8 bases between them. Germline assignment: CDR1 MNHNY and CDR2 SVGAGI (reference sequence). This CDR3 is built from 12 residues. DNA for the CDR3: TGTGCCAGCTGGGAGTTCACAGATACGCAGTATTTT. Amino acids: CASWEFTDTQYF.

CDR3 protein: CASSFYVPLSSSGANVLTF. In DNA, the CDR3 is TGTGCCAGCAGTTTTTATGTTCCCCTTTCAAGCTCTGGGGCCAACGTCCTGACTTTC. The chain combines TRBV27 with TRBJ2-6; D remains ambiguous. The V gene lost 3 bases and the J gene lost 0 bases, with 18 bases spanning the gap. This CDR3 has 19 residues. The germline V gene has CDR1 MNHEY and CDR2 SMNVEV (reference sequence).

This chain joins TRBV1 and TRBJ2-5; the D segment call TRBD2 is taken from the table without a DNA check. TRBV1 is deemed a pseudogene. The CDR3 loop spans 14 amino acids. CDR3: CTSSQVGPIETQYF. CDR3 DNA: TGCACCAGCAGCCAAGTCGGTCCCATTGAGACCCAGTACTTC.

The chain recombines TRBV19 with TRBJ1-5; TRBD1 agrees at 8 bases. The CDR3 is made up of 18 amino acids. The V and J ends lost 6 bases and 6 bases, in that order; junction bases with no gene match: 19. The V gene's germline CDR1 is LNHDA and CDR2 SQIVND (reference sequence). CDR3 DNA: TGTGCCAGTAGCCTCGGATGGGGTGGGCAGGGGGCCTTTCAGCCCCAGCATTTT. Its protein is CASSLGWGGQGAFQPQHF. The variable domain in full, with the rest retrieved from reference TRBV19 and TRBJ1-5, is DGGITQSPKYLFRKEGQNVTLSCEQNLNHDAMYWYRQDPGQGLRLIYYSQIVNDFQKGDIAEGYSVSREKKESFPLTVTSAQKNPTAFYLCASSLGWGGQGAFQPQHFGDGTRLSIL.

This chain uses TRBV27 with TRBJ2-2; 7 nucleotides agree with TRBD1. CDR1 is MNHEY and CDR2 is SMNVEV in the germline V gene (reference sequence). The CDR3 consists of 17 residues. With 5 bases clipped from V and 4 bases from J, the junction kept 13 bases outside the gene matches. The CDR3 here is CASSPWDRRVSTGELFF. Here the CDR3 DNA reads TGTGCCAGCAGTCCGTGGGACAGAAGGGTGAGCACCGGGGAGCTGTTTTTT.

The chain uses TRBV5-4 and TRBJ2-3, with D perhaps TRBD1 (5 bases). This CDR3 has 14 amino acids. CDR1 SGHNT and CDR2 YYREEE come from the germline V gene (reference sequence). V lost 5 bases and J lost 4, with 14 bases in between. Written as DNA, the CDR3 is TGTGCCAGCAGATTTGGACAAGGGGCAGATACGCAGTATTTT. It specifies CASRFGQGADTQYF.

Of note for this clone: The junction departs from germline at one end; a sequencing error may be responsible. The chain couples TRBV5-4 to TRBJ2-3; D is undetermined. The CDR3 runs 14 residues. Germline V CDR1 and CDR2: SGHNT, YYREEE (reference sequence). CDR3 in amino acids: CASSQRSTTDTQYF. Here the CDR3 DNA reads TGCGCCAGCAGCCAACGGTCAACCACAGATACGCAGTATTTT.

The chain couples TRBV18 to TRBJ2-1; no firm D call. The V gene's germline CDR1 is KGHSH and CDR2 LQKENI. Trimming took off 2 bases at V and 5 bases at J, with 7 bases between the two ends. This CDR3 is 13 amino acids long. The CDR3 reads CASSPSFDNEQFF. DNA of the CDR3: TGTGCCAGCTCACCAAGCTTCGACAATGAGCAGTTCTTC.